This is a list of T cell receptor beta chains from one sample in a study of OX40 agonist ivuxolimab in advanced cancers. The assay was immunoSEQ multiplex PCR, and TCRdb's table has in-frame clones only and misses some. The sample contains 90,000 to 100,000 clones, about 80% of which appear only once. This specimen was CD4+ or CD8+ T cells sorted from blood, taken in a trial of the OX40 agonist ivuxolimab. These receptors all stem from an adult with an advanced solid tumor such as melanoma, head and neck, liver or kidney cancer. Both conserved end residues are part of each CDR3. A D gene is named only where the DNA matches it firmly. Where a row states a size, it is once, few, many or the class of an expanded clone; other rows omit it.

>NA|TRBJ2-1|TRBV11-2|NA
CASIPPGAGGRYNEQFF
TGTGCCAGCATCCCTCCGGGGGCCGGGGGGCGGTACAATGAGCAGTTCTTC
>NA|TRBJ2-4|TRBV7-2|NA
CASSLEVAKNIQYF
TGTGCCAGCAGCTTAGAGGTAGCCAAAAACATTCAGTACTTC
>NA|TRBJ2-7|TRBV7-2|NA
CASSLWVTGQGSYEQYF
TGTGCCAGCAGCTTATGGGTGACAGGTCAGGGGTCCTACGAGCAGTACTTC
>TRBD1|TRBJ2-7|TRBV4-2|NA
CASSRGAGGMYSYEQYF
TGTGCCAGCAGCCGAGGGGCAGGGGGTATGTATTCCTACGAGCAGTACTTC
>TRBD1|TRBJ2-7|TRBV15|NA
CATSREWGQGADEQYF
TGTGCCACCAGCAGAGAGTGGGGACAGGGGGCTGACGAGCAGTACTTC
>NA|TRBJ1-6|TRBV30|NA
CAWSVLPGADNSPLHF
TGTGCCTGGAGTGTACTTCCGGGGGCGGATAATTCACCCCTCCACTTT
>NA|TRBJ2-3|TRBV2|NA
CASPRGRDTQYF
TGTGCCAGCCCAAGGGGCCGTGATACGCAGTATTTT
>TRBD1|TRBJ1-5|TRBV28|NA
CASSEWTGKGNQPQHF
TGTGCCAGCAGTGAGTGGACAGGGAAGGGCAATCAGCCCCAGCATTTT
>NA|TRBJ1-1|TRBV19|NA
CASSIDGSNTEAFF
TGTGCCAGTAGTATAGATGGATCCAACACTGAAGCTTTCTTT
>TRBD2|TRBJ2-1|TRBV11-2|once
CASSLVTSYYNEQFF
TGTGCCAGCAGCTTAGTGACTAGCTACTACAATGAGCAGTTCTTC
>TRBD1|TRBJ2-7|TRBV5-1|NA
CASSKNRQGAYEQYF
TGCGCCAGCAGCAAAAATCGACAGGGAGCCTACGAGCAGTACTTC
>NA|TRBJ1-5|TRBV7-2|NA
CASSPEYRGNQPQHF
TGTGCCAGCAGCCCCGAGTACCGGGGCAATCAGCCCCAGCATTTT
>TRBD1|TRBJ1-4|TRBV7-2|NA
CASSFAGGSEKLFF
TGTGCCAGCAGCTTCGCAGGGGGAAGCGAAAAACTGTTTTTT
>NA|TRBJ2-7|TRBV27|NA
CASRQTGAQREQYF
TGTGCCAGCAGGCAAACCGGGGCTCAGAGAGAGCAGTACTTC
>NA|TRBJ1-2|TRBV11-2|NA
CASSYRRGGYTF
TGTGCCAGCAGCTATAGGAGAGGAGGCTACACCTTC
>TRBD1|TRBJ1-6|TRBV7-2|NA
CASSLTGTGFSPLHF
TGTGCCAGCAGCCTGACCGGGACAGGGTTCTCACCCCTCCACTTT
>NA|TRBJ2-3|TRBV7-3|NA
CASKSSSGSYTQYF
TGTGCCAGCAAGAGCTCCAGCGGGTCATATACGCAGTATTTT
>NA|TRBJ2-7|TRBV27|NA
CASSLKEGADEQYF
TGTGCCAGCAGTTTAAAGGAGGGGGCCGACGAGCAGTACTTC
>NA|TRBJ2-7|TRBV28|NA
CASSGTGWEQYF
TGTGCCAGCAGCGGGACCGGATGGGAGCAGTACTTC
>NA|TRBJ1-1|TRBV5-8|NA
CASSPTGYRAFF
TGTGCCAGCAGCCCGACGGGGTACAGAGCTTTCTTT
>NA|TRBJ1-2|TRBV2|NA
CASSEEGGPVYGYTF
TGTGCCAGCAGTGAAGAAGGGGGGCCGGTCTATGGCTACACCTTC
>TRBD1|TRBJ1-4|TRBV6-5|NA
CASSYRGHDEKLFF
TGTGCCAGCAGTTACAGGGGGCATGATGAAAAACTGTTTTTT
>TRBD1|TRBJ1-1|TRBV19|NA
CASSTTGASMNTEAFF
TGTGCCAGTAGTACCACAGGGGCCTCCATGAACACTGAAGCTTTCTTT
>NA|TRBJ2-3|TRBV2|NA
CASSEGTVTDTQYF
TGTGCCAGCAGTGAAGGGACAGTCACAGATACGCAGTATTTT
>NA|TRBJ1-6|TRBV30|NA
CAWTGSFDSPLHF
TGTGCCTGGACAGGGAGTTTCGATTCACCCCTCCACTTT
>NA|TRBJ1-2|TRBV5-1|NA
CASSPQATGPYGYTF
TGCGCCAGCAGCCCGCAAGCCACAGGGCCCTATGGCTACACCTTC
>TRBD2|TRBJ2-1|TRBV5-1|NA
CASSPKGGGGADEQFF
TGCGCCAGCAGCCCCAAGGGGGGCGGGGGGGCCGATGAGCAGTTCTTC
>TRBD1|TRBJ1-5|TRBV7-9|NA
CASSLAGGQGKQPQHF
TGTGCCAGCAGCTTAGCAGGGGGACAGGGTAAACAGCCCCAGCATTTT
>NA|TRBJ2-7|TRBV5-4|once
CASSLTQGLSYEQYF
TGTGCCAGCAGCTTGACACAGGGCCTCTCCTACGAGCAGTACTTC
>NA|TRBJ1-4|TRBV5-1|NA
CASSLMPNEKLFF
TGCGCCAGCAGCTTGATGCCTAATGAAAAACTGTTTTTT
>TRBD1|TRBJ1-6|TRBV18|once
CASSPGGGHNSPLHF
TGTGCCAGCTCACCAGGAGGGGGCCATAATTCACCCCTCCACTTT
>NA|TRBJ2-7|TRBV7-9|once
CASQEGPYEQYF
TGTGCCAGCCAAGAGGGGCCCTACGAGCAGTACTTC
>TRBD1|TRBJ1-1|TRBV18|NA
CASSPQSGGSNTEAFF
TGTGCCAGCTCACCACAGTCAGGGGGGAGCAACACTGAAGCTTTCTTT
>TRBD2|TRBJ2-1|TRBV4-1|NA
CASSQVNLVAGGNEQFF
TGCGCCAGCAGCCAAGTGAATCTGGTAGCGGGGGGCAATGAGCAGTTCTTC
>NA|TRBJ1-3|TRBV2|NA
CASSDGNTIYF
TGTGCCAGCAGTGATGGAAACACCATATATTTT
>NA|TRBJ2-3|TRBV9|NA
CASSVTPSDTQYF
TGTGCCAGCAGCGTAACGCCTTCAGATACGCAGTATTTT
>NA|TRBJ1-1|TRBV7-9|NA
CAGSLAGGTEAFF
TGTGCCGGCAGCTTGGCCGGGGGCACTGAAGCTTTCTTT
>NA|TRBJ2-7|TRBV7-2|NA
CASSLDSLGPYEQYF
TGTGCCAGCAGCTTAGACAGCTTGGGACCCTACGAGCAGTACTTC
>TRBD2|TRBJ2-7|TRBV4-1|NA
CASSHQGLAVTYEQYF
TGCGCCAGCAGCCACCAGGGACTAGCGGTAACCTACGAGCAGTACTTC
>NA|TRBJ1-5|TRBV23-1|NA
CASSRQWGGRGSQPQHF
TGCGCCAGCAGCCGTCAATGGGGGGGCAGGGGAAGCCAGCCCCAGCATTTT
>TRBD1|TRBJ1-1|TRBV29-1|NA
CSVDGTGRSGTEAFF
TGCAGCGTTGACGGGACAGGTCGGAGTGGCACTGAAGCTTTCTTT
>NA|TRBJ2-1|TRBV14|NA
CASSQELGGRYNEQFF
TGTGCCAGCAGCCAAGAGCTGGGGGGGCGCTACAATGAGCAGTTCTTC
>NA|TRBJ2-1|TRBV14|NA
CASSQDLGGGKWFF
TGTGCCAGCAGCCAAGACCTGGGGGGCGGGAAGTGGTTCTTC
>NA|TRBJ2-5|TRBV6-6|NA
CASSTLFSYQETQYF
TGTGCCAGCAGTACCCTCTTTTCCTACCAAGAGACCCAGTACTTC